This T cell receptor (beta chain) was recorded in a study of T cells in women clearing cervical HPV infection. Whole-study results and caveats: Each sample's T-cell count was unknown, possibly confounding richness.

Cervical HPV DNA detected by MY09/MY11 PCR, typed by dot-blot. About this clone: Its antigen is unknown.

Libraries were prepared by immunoSEQ multiplex PCR; TCRdb keeps only in-frame clonotypes and omits some of them. The sample table sets out about 39,000 clones. The receptor was isolated from a woman aged 18 to 75 with a cervical HPV16 infection that either progressed to CIN3+ or cleared (not recorded which). The sequenced material came from blood buffy coat.

CDR3 bases read: TGTGCCAGCTCAACGCAGACTGCAACTAATGAAAAG. Amino acids: CASSTQTATNEK. The whole CDR3 sequence reads CASSTQTATNEKLFF. The chain has TRBV18 and TRBJ2-2; no firm D call. The read terminates 3 residues ahead of where the CDR3 ends, so the germline J gene completes it. CDR1 and CDR2 from the germline V gene are KGHSH and LQKENI. The CDR3 length is 15 residues.